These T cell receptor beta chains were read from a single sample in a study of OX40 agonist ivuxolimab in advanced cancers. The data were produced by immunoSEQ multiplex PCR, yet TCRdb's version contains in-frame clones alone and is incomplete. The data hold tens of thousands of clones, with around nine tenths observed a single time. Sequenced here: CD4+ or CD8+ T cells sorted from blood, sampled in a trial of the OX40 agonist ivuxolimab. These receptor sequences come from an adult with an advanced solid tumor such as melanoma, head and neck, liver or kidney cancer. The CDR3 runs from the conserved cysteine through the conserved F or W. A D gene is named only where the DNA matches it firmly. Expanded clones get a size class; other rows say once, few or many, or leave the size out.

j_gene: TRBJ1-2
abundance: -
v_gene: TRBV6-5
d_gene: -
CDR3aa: CASSPGRPWYGYTF
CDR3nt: TGTGCCAGCAGTCCGGGAAGGCCTTGGTATGGCTACACCTTC

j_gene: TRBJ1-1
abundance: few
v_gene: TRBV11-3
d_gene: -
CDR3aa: CASSLGESAFF
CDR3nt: TGTGCCAGCAGCTTGGGAGAGTCAGCTTTCTTT

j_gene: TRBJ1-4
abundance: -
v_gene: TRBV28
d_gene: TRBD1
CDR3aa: CASSPPPGQTSTNEKLFF
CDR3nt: TGTGCCAGCAGCCCACCTCCGGGACAGACATCAACTAATGAAAAACTGTTTTTT

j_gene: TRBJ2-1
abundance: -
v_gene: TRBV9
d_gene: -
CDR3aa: CASSVAGALGEQFF
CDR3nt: TGTGCCAGCAGCGTAGCAGGGGCTCTCGGTGAGCAGTTCTTC

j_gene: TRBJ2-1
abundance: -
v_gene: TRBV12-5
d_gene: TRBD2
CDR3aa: CASGLALRGLAANYNEQFF
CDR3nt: TGTGCTAGTGGTTTGGCCCTAAGAGGACTAGCGGCAAACTACAATGAGCAGTTCTTC

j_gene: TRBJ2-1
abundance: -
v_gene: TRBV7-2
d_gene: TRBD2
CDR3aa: CASSLIRLAGSYNEQFF
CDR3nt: TGTGCCAGCAGCTTAATAAGACTAGCGGGGTCCTACAATGAGCAGTTCTTC

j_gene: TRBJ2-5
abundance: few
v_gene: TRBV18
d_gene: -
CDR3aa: CASSPPTGTGGGTQYF
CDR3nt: TGTGCCAGCTCACCACCTACCGGGACCGGGGGAGGGACCCAGTACTTC

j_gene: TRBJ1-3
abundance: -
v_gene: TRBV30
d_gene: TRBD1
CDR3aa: CAWTRGRLLASGNTIYF
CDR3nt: TGTGCCTGGACCAGGGGGCGCTTGTTAGCCTCTGGAAACACCATATATTTT

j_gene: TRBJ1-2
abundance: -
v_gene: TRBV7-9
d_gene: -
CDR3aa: CASSLVHYGYTF
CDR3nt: TGTGCCAGCAGCTTAGTGCACTATGGCTACACCTTC

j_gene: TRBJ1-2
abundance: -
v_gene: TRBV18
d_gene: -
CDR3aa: CASSPGRGYGYTF
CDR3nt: TGTGCCAGCTCACCTGGCAGGGGCTATGGCTACACCTTC

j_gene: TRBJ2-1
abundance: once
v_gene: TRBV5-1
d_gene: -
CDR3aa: CASSSWGPTTTSSYNEQFF
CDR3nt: TGCGCCAGCAGCTCCTGGGGACCTACTACGACGAGCTCCTACAATGAGCAGTTCTTC

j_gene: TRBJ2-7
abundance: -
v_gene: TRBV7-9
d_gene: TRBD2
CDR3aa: CASSLETSGRMYYEQYF
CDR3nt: TGTGCCAGCAGCTTAGAGACTAGCGGGAGAATGTACTACGAGCAGTACTTC

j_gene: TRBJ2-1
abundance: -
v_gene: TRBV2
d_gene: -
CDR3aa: CASSEFLVRSNEQFF
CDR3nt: TGTGCCAGCTCCGAGTTTCTGGTGCGGAGTAATGAGCAGTTCTTC

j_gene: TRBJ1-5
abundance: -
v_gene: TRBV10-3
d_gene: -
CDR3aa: CAISEPGEPPQHF
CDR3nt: TGTGCCATCAGTGAGCCAGGGGAACCCCCCCAGCATTTT

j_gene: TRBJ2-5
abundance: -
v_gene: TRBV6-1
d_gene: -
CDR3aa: CASSDWETQYF
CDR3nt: TGTGCCAGCAGTGACTGGGAGACCCAGTACTTC

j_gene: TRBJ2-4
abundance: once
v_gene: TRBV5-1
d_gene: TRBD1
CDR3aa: CASSSSGTENIQYF
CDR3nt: TGCGCCAGCAGCTCGTCCGGGACAGAGAACATTCAGTACTTC

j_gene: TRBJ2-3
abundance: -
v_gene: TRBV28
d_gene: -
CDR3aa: CASSLGWSGADTQYF
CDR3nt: TGTGCCAGCAGTTTAGGGTGGTCGGGAGCAGATACGCAGTATTTT